In its sample, the clone carrying this T cell receptor (beta chain) was seen a few times. This specimen comes from a study of blood T cell repertoires in COVID-19. The overall study: Donors in the United States, Italy and Spain gave samples during acute or convalescent COVID-19.

The repertoire was sequenced with immunoSEQ multiplex PCR; TCRdb's copy has only in-frame clones and lacks some. The sample consists of more than 200,000 clones, 65% to 80% of them appearing once. The sample taken for sequencing was peripheral blood. The TCR sequence derives from a woman in her forties with active or convalescent COVID-19.

The CDR3 sequence: CASRQGGSTGELFF. The DNA for the CDR3 is TGTGCCAGCAGACAGGGTGGGAGCACCGGGGAGCTGTTTTTT. V gene TRBV6-5 combines with J gene TRBJ2-2, with D tentatively TRBD1 (6 bases). The CDR3 runs to 14 residues. Between the trimmed V and J ends, which lost 6 bases and 4 bases, there was a span of 12 bases. CDR1 is MNHEY, CDR2 SVGAGI, per germline.